Listed here are 3 T cell receptor beta chains from one sample, sequenced in a study of T cell repertoires in cytomegalovirus infection. In TCRdb, the reads were re-called with MiXCR into one record per CDR3 protein. The sample holds around 360,000 distinct CDR3 sequences; approximately 35% are singletons and the top ten take roughly 12%. The antigens these receptors bind are not known. Sequencing used cultured PBMCs, obtained from culture after CMV antigen stimulation. These receptors were taken from a human donor in good health (CMV status not recorded). Some clones in this sample may be carry-over from other donors' samples.

This clonotype was observed a single time. The chain employs TRBV12-3 or TRBV12-4 and TRBJ2-7; D is possibly TRBD1 (6 bases). Trimming took 2 bases from V and 7 from J, leaving 9 bases between them. The CDR3 is 12 residues long. This CDR3 reads CASSLQDREQYV. In DNA form, the CDR3 reads TGTGCCAGCAGTTTACAGGACAGAGAGCAGTACGTC.

This clonotype came up once. The junction differs from germline at one of its ends, possibly a read error. The chain recombines TRBV5-3 with TRBJ2-3, with D hard to call. TRBV5-3 falls under the ORF class, with uncertain function. The CDR3 has 11 residues. DNA for the CDR3: TGCGCCAGCACCGTGGTGGATACGCAGTATTTT. This encodes CASTVVDTQYF.

This clonotype came up a few times. The chain carries TRBV7-9 and TRBJ1-2; D possibly corresponds to TRBD1 (6 bases). This CDR3 has 11 residues. In germline, CDR1 is SEHNR, CDR2 FQNEAQ (reference sequence). The V and J ends lost 5 bases and 7 bases respectively, with 8 bases between them. The DNA of the CDR3 is TGTGCCAGCAGCCAGGGGAGTGGCTACACCTTC. Translation gives CASSQGSGYTF.